The rows below give T cell receptor beta chains drawn from one sample of a study of low-dose radiotherapy and immunotherapy resistance in tumors. One entry per CDR3 protein, called by TCRdb with MiXCR from the reads. The sample lists approximately 84,000 distinct CDR3 sequences; over 15% were seen once. The specimen comprised PBMCs, sampled after low-dose radiotherapy plus immunotherapy. The receptors shown here come from a male donor with prostate cancer. CDR3s include the opening cysteine and the closing phenylalanine or tryptophan. The D gene is left open where the match is weak. Clone size is given for some rows only: seen once, a few or many times, or a class if the clone is expanded.

d_call,j_call,clone_size,v_call,cdr3_nt,cdr3_aa
NA,TRBJ1-5,many,TRBV20-1,TGCAGTGCTAGAGATCCGGCAGTTAGCAATCAGCCCCAGCATTTT,CSARDPAVSNQPQHF
TRBD2,TRBJ2-3,few,TRBV6-1,TGTGCCAGCAGTGAATTTAGCGGGACCACAGATACGCAGTATTTT,CASSEFSGTTDTQYF
NA,TRBJ1-1,many,TRBV29-1,TGCAGCGTTTTACGGGGGGGCAACACTGAAGCTTTCTTT,CSVLRGGNTEAFF
TRBD1,TRBJ2-1,NA,TRBV5-4,TGTGCCAGCAGCTTGGCGGGACAGTTAAACAATGAGCAGTTCTTC,CASSLAGQLNNEQFF
TRBD2,TRBJ2-1,few,TRBV29-1,TGCAGCGTGGCGGGACTAGCGGGAGGGTACTACAATGAGCAGTTCTTC,CSVAGLAGGYYNEQFF
TRBD1,TRBJ2-7,many,TRBV7-9,TGTGCCAGCACCCTCTTGTCGGGACAGGCCTCTTACGAGCAGTACTTC,CASTLLSGQASYEQYF
TRBD2,TRBJ2-7,many,TRBV28,TGTGCCAGTGCGCTAGCGGGAGTTGAGTACTTC,CASALAGVEYF
TRBD2,TRBJ2-1,many,TRBV2,TGTGCCAGCAGTCTCACCGGGACTACAAACAATGAGCAGTTCTTC,CASSLTGTTNNEQFF
NA,TRBJ2-7,many,TRBV21-1,TGTGCCAGCAGCAAAGCGTCCCCAGAGAGACGGGCCGGTTGTTACGAGCAGTACTTC,CASSKASPERRAGCYEQYF
NA,TRBJ2-1,NA,TRBV20-1,TGCAGTGCTAGTCGCACGGGTCGGCCCCCCAACGAGCAGTTCTTC,CSASRTGRPPNEQFF
NA,TRBJ2-1,many,TRBV29-1,TGCAGCGTTGGCGCTCTGGGGGTTTACAATGAGCAGTTCTTC,CSVGALGVYNEQFF
TRBD2,TRBJ2-1,many,TRBV3-1,TGTGCCAGCAGCCAAAATAGCGGGAGTTACAATGAGCAGTTCTTC,CASSQNSGSYNEQFF
NA,TRBJ1-2,many,TRBV9,TGTGCCAGCAGCCCCCGGGTTGGGGGCACGAACTATGGCTACACCTTC,CASSPRVGGTNYGYTF
TRBD2,TRBJ2-1,many,TRBV10-3,TGTGCCATCAGTGACCCGGCGACTAGCGGAAGCAATGAGCAGTTCTTC,CAISDPATSGSNEQFF
TRBD1,TRBJ1-1,many,TRBV20-1,TGCAGTGCTAGAGATTATGGACAGGGGGTGAGGAACACTGAAGCTTTCTTT,CSARDYGQGVRNTEAFF
NA,TRBJ2-1,many,TRBV28,TGTGCCAGCAGTCCGCGGCGTTTCAATGAGCAGTTCTTC,CASSPRRFNEQFF
NA,TRBJ2-3,NA,TRBV6-2/TRBV6-3,TGTGCCAGCAGTTACTCAGTAACAGTCCCAGATACGCAGTATTTT,CASSYSVTVPDTQYF
NA,TRBJ1-1,many,TRBV29-1,TGCAGCGTTAGGAAGGGGGGAAACATGAACACTGAAGCTTTCTTT,CSVRKGGNMNTEAFF
NA,TRBJ2-7,many,TRBV7-2,TGTGCCAGCAGCTTAGCAATGTCCTACGAGCAGTACTTC,CASSLAMSYEQYF
TRBD1,TRBJ2-2,many,TRBV2,TGTGCCAGCAGTGACAACAGGGGATTCACCGGGGAGCTGTTTTTT,CASSDNRGFTGELFF
TRBD1,TRBJ1-3,many,TRBV7-9,TGTGCCAGCAGCTTGGGACAGGGGAATGGAAACACCATATATTTT,CASSLGQGNGNTIYF
NA,TRBJ2-1,medium-sized,TRBV2,TGTGCCAGCAACGAAGAACTCTACAATGAGCAGTTCTTC,CASNEELYNEQFF
TRBD1,TRBJ1-1,many,TRBV7-2,TGTGCCAGCAGGGCTCAGGGGGCTACTGAAGCTTTCTTT,CASRAQGATEAFF
TRBD1,TRBJ2-5,many,TRBV29-1,TGCAGCGTCGAATTAAACAGGGGAGAGACCCAGTACTTC,CSVELNRGETQYF
TRBD2,TRBJ2-5,NA,TRBV11-2,TGTGCCAGCAGCCACGGCGCTAGCGGGAGGAAGACCCAGTACTTC,CASSHGASGRKTQYF
NA,TRBJ2-3,NA,TRBV7-6,TGTGCCAGCAGCTTAGCGGTTTCCGCGGGAACTAGCACAGATACGCAGTATTTT,CASSLAVSAGTSTDTQYF
NA,TRBJ2-1,many,TRBV20-1,TGCAGTGCTAGGGTCCCCGGGTACTCCTACAATGAGCAGTTCTTC,CSARVPGYSYNEQFF
TRBD1,TRBJ1-2,many,TRBV3-1,TGTGCCAGCAGCCAAGAGGGACAGGGGCAAAATGGCTACACCTTC,CASSQEGQGQNGYTF
TRBD1,TRBJ1-1,many,TRBV7-9,TGTGCCAGCAGCTTGACCGACAGGGCACCCAACACTGAAGCTTTCTTT,CASSLTDRAPNTEAFF